What follows are 25 T cell receptor beta chains derived from one specimen sequenced in a study of blood T cell repertoires in COVID-19 (dated by TCRdb to 2020 to 2021). Receptor libraries were prepared by the immunoSEQ multiplex PCR assay. TCRdb provides this immuneACCESS table in a form limited to in-frame rearrangements. Some clones are lacking; in checked studies, under half of them reflect an unresolved V gene, and why the rest are absent is not known. Within this sample are 65,000 to 85,000 clones, with around three quarters of them counted one time only. The ten largest clones add up to 5% to 6% of the sample. The sample was peripheral blood. The source is a man over 45 with active or convalescent COVID-19.

By share, this clone ranks as medium-sized. The DNA of the CDR3 is TGTGCCAGCAGTCCTCCGGGATTAGTCGGGACCCAGTACTTC. Amino acid sequence: CASSPPGLVGTQYF. The rearrangement links TRBV2 to TRBJ2-5, with D possibly being TRBD2 (5 bases). The CDR3 is 14 residues long. Looked up from germline, CDR1 is SNHLY and CDR2 is FYNNEI. Trimming removed 5 bases at V and 7 bases at J, with 17 bases between.

The V call is TRBV10-3, the J call TRBJ1-5, with 7 bases fitting TRBD1. The CDR3 sequence is 15 residues long. V shed 1 base, J shed 8 bases, and the junction held 8 bases outside the gene matches. Germline CDR1 ENHRY, CDR2 SYGVKD. The CDR3 region is CAISEYKTGSEPQHF. The CDR3, as DNA: TGTGCCATCAGTGAGTATAAGACAGGGTCGGAGCCCCAGCATTTT.

This clone was observed a single time. The rearrangement joins TRBV7-8 to TRBJ2-5, with TRBD1 as a possible D gene (6 bases). Germline V gene lookup returns CDR1 SGHVS and CDR2 FQNEAQ. CDR3 size: 14 residues. The V end was cut by 4 bases, the J end by 2 bases, with 11 bases between. The chain's CDR3 is CASSSTGGQETQYF. As DNA, the CDR3 is TGTGCCAGCAGCTCGACAGGAGGACAAGAGACCCAGTACTTC.

This chain joins TRBV11-3 and TRBJ2-7; TRBD1 is a possible D gene (5 bases). Trimming took 5 bases from V and 2 from J, leaving 13 bases between them. This CDR3 is 14 amino acids long. Germline V gene data show CDR1 as SGHNT and CDR2 as YENEEA. CDR3 sequence (DNA): TGTGCCAGCAGCCCCCGTGGGGCCACCTACGAGCAGTACTTC. Protein sequence: CASSPRGATYEQYF.

The chain couples TRBV29-1 to TRBJ1-2; D might be TRBD1 (6 bases). V lost 0 bases and J lost 5, with 13 bases in between. The CDR3 consists of 14 residues. Germline loops: CDR1 SQVTM, CDR2 ANQGSEA. The CDR3, as DNA: TGCAGCGTTGAAGAGTTGGCAGGGGAATATGGCTACACCTTC. Amino acids: CSVEELAGEYGYTF.

V and J are TRBV19 and TRBJ2-3; D is uncertain. CDR3 length equals 14 residues. CDR1 is LNHDA and CDR2 is SQIVND in the germline V gene (reference sequence). V lost 3 bases, J lost 0 bases, and 7 bases lay in between. The CDR3 is CASSIATSTDTQYF. In nucleotides, the CDR3 is TGTGCCAGTAGTATTGCTACTAGCACAGATACGCAGTATTTT.

The chain combines TRBV7-2 with TRBJ1-4; the match to TRBD1 covers 8 bases. CDR3 length: 16 residues. The germline gives CDR1 SGHTA, CDR2 FQGNSA. Germline trimming cut 5 bases from V and 3 bases from J; bases unmatched to any gene: 8. The chain's CDR3 is CASSRDRSAANEKLFF. CDR3 bases: TGTGCCAGCAGCCGGGACAGGTCCGCGGCTAATGAAAAACTGTTTTTT. Complete variable domain (other parts from reference TRBV7-2 and TRBJ1-4): GAGVSQSPSNKVTEKGKDVELRCDPISGHTALYWYRQSLGQGLEFLIYFQGNSAPDKSGLPSDRFSAERTGGSVSTLTIQRTQQEDSAVYLCASSRDRSAANEKLFFGSGTQLSVL.

This chain joins TRBV7-2 and TRBJ1-1; the D gene is possibly TRBD1 (5 bases). The CDR3 runs 13 residues. Germline-derived CDR1 and CDR2 are SGHTA and FQGNSA. The V gene lost 4 bases and the J gene lost 4 bases, with 10 bases spanning the gap. The CDR3 DNA reads TGTGCCAGCAGCTCATACAGGCCCACTGAAGCTTTCTTT. Its protein product is CASSSYRPTEAFF. The complete variable domain, with remaining parts taken from reference TRBV7-2 and TRBJ1-1, reads GAGVSQSPSNKVTEKGKDVELRCDPISGHTALYWYRQSLGQGLEFLIYFQGNSAPDKSGLPSDRFSAERTGGSVSTLTIQRTQQEDSAVYLCASSSYRPTEAFFGQGTRLTVV.

This chain joins TRBV5-1 and TRBJ2-3; 7 bases match TRBD1. This CDR3 region has 15 residues. Germline V CDR1 and CDR2: SGHRS, YFSETQ. The junction had 8 bases not matched to a gene; V was cut back by 5 bases and J by 2 bases. CDR3 in DNA: TGCGCCAGCAGACCGTCCAGGGGGTACACAGATACGCAGTATTTT. This translates into CASRPSRGYTDTQYF.

This rearrangement joins TRBV5-4 to TRBJ2-3, with 8 bases matching TRBD2. The germline V gene has CDR1 SGHNT and CDR2 YYREEE (reference sequence). V shed 4 bases, J shed 4 bases, and the junction held 8 bases outside the gene matches. CDR3 length equals 15 residues. CDR3 DNA: TGTGCCAGCAGCGGCGGGGGGCTGACGGCAGATACGCAGTATTTT. This sequence encodes CASSGGGLTADTQYF.

This chain links TRBV11-2 with TRBJ1-3; D is perhaps TRBD1 (6 bases). Per germline, CDR1 SGHAT and CDR2 FQNNGV. There are 16 residues in the CDR3. The germline V and J ends were trimmed by 4 bases and 4 bases, with 17 bases remaining between them. The CDR3 DNA is TGTGCCAGCAGCTCGGACAGCTCAGATATAGGAAACACCATATATTTT. Its translation: CASSSDSSDIGNTIYF.

This chain links TRBV5-4 with TRBJ1-2; D may be TRBD1 (5 bases). The CDR3 consists of 13 residues. Germline loops: CDR1 SGHNT, CDR2 YYREEE (reference sequence). V lost 2 bases and J 4 bases, leaving 9 bases between the germline ends. This CDR3 is CASSFGQAYGYTF. Written as DNA, the CDR3 is TGTGCCAGCAGCTTCGGACAAGCCTATGGCTACACCTTC.

The chain carries TRBV5-1 and TRBJ1-2, with 8 bases aligning to TRBD1. The V and J ends lost 4 bases and 3 bases, in that order; junction bases with no gene match: 8. Germline assignment: CDR1 SGHRS and CDR2 YFSETQ. The CDR3 spans 15 residues. The CDR3 is CASSQDRGGDYGYTF. CDR3 nucleotides: TGCGCCAGCAGCCAAGACAGGGGAGGCGACTATGGCTACACCTTC.

The CDR3 nucleotides read TGTGCCTGGAAAGATAGCTACAATGAGCAGTTCTTC. This codes for CAWKDSYNEQFF. V gene TRBV30 combines with J gene TRBJ2-1, with D unclear. Germline values: CDR1 GTSNPN, CDR2 SVGIG (reference sequence). V was trimmed by 4 bases and J by 3 bases, leaving 7 bases between them. The CDR3 runs 12 residues.

The chain uses TRBV27 and TRBJ2-2; D not certain. This CDR3 comprises 14 residues. Germline loops: CDR1 MNHEY, CDR2 SMNVEV (reference sequence). V was shortened by 4 bases and J by 4 bases, with 10 bases between the two germline ends. Here the CDR3 reads CASSSYTGTGELFF. CDR3 in DNA: TGTGCCAGCAGTTCGTACACGGGCACCGGGGAGCTGTTTTTT.

This chain links TRBV3-1 (or the pseudogene TRBV3-2) with TRBJ2-1, with 12 bases matching TRBD2. This CDR3 is 13 amino acids long. Trimming removed 6 bases from V and 7 bases from J; junction bases left unmatched: 1. Germline V CDR1 and CDR2: LGHDT, YNNKEL (reference sequence). This CDR3 is CASRTSGGNEQFF. DNA for the CDR3: TGTGCCAGCAGGACTAGCGGGGGAAATGAGCAGTTCTTC.

The chain links TRBV6-5 to TRBJ2-5; D perhaps matches TRBD1 (6 bases). Deletions cut 5 bases from V and 0 bases from J, with 10 bases between. Per the germline V gene, CDR1 is MNHEY and CDR2 is SVGAGI. The CDR3 has 14 amino acids. The CDR3 loop is CASSTQGYQETQYF. DNA of the CDR3: TGTGCCAGCAGTACACAGGGTTACCAAGAGACCCAGTACTTC.

V and J are TRBV5-1 and TRBJ2-7, with a tentative D call TRBD1 (6 bases). In germline, CDR1 is SGHRS, CDR2 YFSETQ. Between the trimmed V and J ends, which lost 4 bases and 2 bases, there was a span of 13 bases. The CDR3 runs to 14 residues. CDR3 in amino acids: CASSPGTSTYEQYF. The CDR3 DNA follows: TGCGCCAGCAGCCCCGGGACATCTACCTACGAGCAGTACTTC. Variable domain in full (rest from reference TRBV5-1 and TRBJ2-7): KAGVTQTPRYLIKTRGQQVTLSCSPISGHRSVSWYQQTPGQGLQFLFEYFSETQRNKGNFPGRFSGRQFSNSRSEMNVSTLELGDSALYLCASSPGTSTYEQYFGPGTRLTVT.

V gene TRBV11-3 combines with J gene TRBJ2-3; maybe TRBD1 (6 bases). V lost 5 bases and J 0 bases, leaving 9 bases between the germline ends. The CDR3 has 14 residues. The germline gives CDR1 SGHNT, CDR2 YENEEA. The CDR3 region has the DNA TGTGCCAGCAGCCGAGACAGGAGCACAGATACGCAGTATTTT. It yields the protein CASSRDRSTDTQYF.

This clone was counted once. The chain is built from TRBV6-5 and TRBJ1-1, with TRBD1 matching over 7 bases. The CDR3 totals 13 residues. In germline, CDR1 is MNHEY, CDR2 SVGAGI. After removal of 11 bases from V and 0 bases from J, the junction contained 6 bases not matched to a gene. CDR3 DNA sequence: TGTGCCGGATCAGACAGGGTGAACACTGAAGCTTTCTTT. Its translation: CAGSDRVNTEAFF.

The gene calls are TRBV14 and TRBJ2-7; D is ambiguous. V shed 3 bases and J shed 2 bases, with 14 bases lying between them. This CDR3 region has 15 residues. From germline, CDR1 is SGHDN and CDR2 FVKESK. This CDR3 is CASSQYSYPTYEQYF. As DNA, the CDR3 is TGTGCCAGCAGCCAGTACAGTTACCCTACCTACGAGCAGTACTTC.

The chain couples TRBV28 to TRBJ2-7; 7 positions agree with TRBD1. The V and J ends lost 5 bases and 3 bases, in that order; junction bases with no gene match: 4. This CDR3 spans 13 amino acids. Germline-derived CDR1 and CDR2 are MDHEN and SYDVKM. DNA of the CDR3: TGTGCCAGCAGTCGGGACAGATTCTACGAGCAGTACTTC. It is translated as CASSRDRFYEQYF.

This sequence joins TRBV6-6 and TRBJ1-3; the match to TRBD1 covers 12 bases. Germline assignment: CDR1 MNHNY and CDR2 SVGAGI (reference sequence). The CDR3 runs to 15 residues. V shed 5 bases and J 5 bases; nucleotides not matched to a gene: 4. CDR3 sequence: CASSDRDRGRNTIYF. The CDR3 nucleotides read TGTGCCAGCAGTGATCGGGACAGGGGGCGAAACACCATATATTTT.

This clone appeared many times. The rearrangement links TRBV4-1 to TRBJ2-7, with 7 bases fitting TRBD1. This CDR3 is 15 amino acids long. The germline V gene has CDR1 MGHRA and CDR2 YSYEKL. Trimming removed 4 bases from V and 7 bases from J; junction bases left unmatched: 13. The CDR3 nucleotides read TGCGCCAGCAGCCCAACCGGGACAGACATCTTAGAGCAGTACTTC. This gives the protein CASSPTGTDILEQYF.

The rearrangement joins TRBV4-2 to TRBJ2-7, with a weak D call TRBD1 (5 bases). V was shortened by 0 bases and J by 6 bases, with 12 bases between the two germline ends. The CDR3 is 14 residues long. Germline V gene lookup returns CDR1 LGHNA and CDR2 YNFKEQ. The CDR3 DNA reads as TGTGCCAGCAGCCAAGATAAGGGGCAAGGCGAGCAGTACTTC. Its translation: CASSQDKGQGEQYF.